This T cell receptor beta chain was profiled in a study of blood T cell repertoires in COVID-19. Overall study context: T cells, B-cell-depleted T cells, or PBMCs provided the cDNA or gDNA that served as material.

Generated by immunoSEQ multiplex PCR, the TCRdb table keeps only in-frame clones and is missing some. This sample yields approximately 400,000 clones, of which roughly four fifths are seen a single time; about 5.4% belongs to the top ten. This CDR3 spans 12 amino acids. Germline V gene lookup returns CDR1 SQVTM and CDR2 ANQGSEA. V was pared by 5 bases and J by 12 bases, with 17 bases between. The sequence was obtained from a woman in her forties or fifties who had recovered from COVID-19. The gene calls are TRBV29-1 and TRBJ2-1, with a weak D call TRBD1 (5 bases). The specimen was PBMCs or T cells enriched from blood (not recorded which). DNA for the CDR3: TGCAGCGTTTTCCCAGGGTCGGATGGGCAGTTCTTC. Protein product: CSVFPGSDGQFF.